This T cell receptor beta chain is from a study of T cells in women clearing cervical HPV infection. The repertoire was sequenced with immunoSEQ multiplex PCR; TCRdb's copy has only in-frame clones and lacks some. This sample's table reports 30,000 to 35,000 clones. The TCR was taken from a woman aged 18 to 75 with a cervical HPV16 infection that either progressed to CIN3+ or cleared (not recorded which). The specimen was blood buffy coat.

The CDR3 here is CASRRSSVHEQYF. Partial CDR3 DNA: TGTGCCAGCAGGCGATCTAGCGTCCACGAG. The V gene is TRBV7-2, the J gene TRBJ2-7; TRBD2 might be the D (6 bases). The CDR3 end is not reached by the read, which stops 3 residues before it; the germline J gene fills it in. Trimming took 6 bases from V and 5 from J, leaving 14 bases between them. Germline values: CDR1 SGHTA, CDR2 FQGNSA. This CDR3 is 13 amino acids long.